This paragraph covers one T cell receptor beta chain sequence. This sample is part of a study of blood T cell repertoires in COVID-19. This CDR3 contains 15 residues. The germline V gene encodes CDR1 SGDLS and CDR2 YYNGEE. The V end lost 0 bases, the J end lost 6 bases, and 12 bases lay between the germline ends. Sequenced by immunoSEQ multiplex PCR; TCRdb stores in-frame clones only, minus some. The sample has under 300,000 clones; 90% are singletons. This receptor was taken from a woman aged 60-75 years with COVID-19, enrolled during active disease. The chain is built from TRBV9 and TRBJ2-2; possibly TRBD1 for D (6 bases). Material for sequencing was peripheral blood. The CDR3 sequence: CASSVELQGPGELFF. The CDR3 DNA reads TGTGCCAGCAGCGTAGAACTACAGGGCCCCGGGGAGCTGTTTTTT.